The rows below give T cell receptor beta chains drawn from one sample of a study of T cell repertoires in cytomegalovirus infection. Their cognate antigens are unknown. TCRdb re-called the reads with MiXCR, one entry per CDR3 protein. The repertoire includes 140,000 to 150,000 distinct CDR3 sequences, about 32% of them detected once, and 52% sits in the top ten. The input for sequencing was CD8+ T cells from cultured PBMCs, taken from culture after CMV antigen stimulation. The source is a human donor in good health (CMV status not recorded). Some clones in this sample may be carry-over from other donors' samples. CDR3s include the opening cysteine and the closing phenylalanine or tryptophan. A D gene is named only where the DNA matches it firmly. Only some rows state a clone size, as once, few, many or a class for expanded clones.

TGTGCCAGTAGTATGGCCGGAGGGGCGGGCGAGCAGTACTTC CASSMAGGAGEQYF . TRBJ2-7 few 14 TRBV19
TGTGCCAGCAGTTACGGCGGATGGGAGACCTACGAGCAGTACTTC CASSYGGWETYEQYF . TRBJ2-7 many 15 TRBV6-5
TGTGCCAGCAGCCTTAACCTAGCGGGGGGCTACGAGCAGTACTTC CASSLNLAGGYEQYF TRBD2 TRBJ2-7 . 15 TRBV7-2
TGTGCCAGCAGTTACGGTCCTTCCGAAGCTTTCTTT CASSYGPSEAFF . TRBJ1-1 few 12 TRBV6-6
TGCAGTGCTAGAGACGTCCTGGGGGATTGGCCCCAGCATTTT CSARDVLGDWPQHF . TRBJ1-5 few 14 TRBV20-1
TGTGCCAGCAGTTCTACCCGGGGTCCCAAGACCCCCTACGAGCAGTACTTC CASSSTRGPKTPYEQYF . TRBJ2-7 . 17 TRBV28
TGTGCCAGCAGCGTGCCGGACAGGGGGCGCGAATGGCAAGAGACCCAGTACTTC CASSVPDRGREWQETQYF TRBD1 TRBJ2-5 . 18 TRBV7-9
TGTGCCAGCAGCTTAGTGTTAGGCAATGAGCAGTTCTTC CASSLVLGNEQFF . TRBJ2-1 . 13 TRBV7-4
TGCAGTGCCGGCCCCGGGACAGGGGAAGTCCTCGGCACAGATACGCAGTATTTT CSAGPGTGEVLGTDTQYF TRBD1 TRBJ2-3 few 18 TRBV20-1
TGTGCCAGCAGCTTAGGGCCAGGGACTTACGAGCAGTACTTC CASSLGPGTYEQYF . TRBJ2-7 many 14 TRBV7-6
TGTGCCAGCAGCGTAGTTAGGGAAGCTTTCTTT CASSVVREAFF . TRBJ1-1 few 11 TRBV9
TGTGCCAGCAGTCAAAGAATAGGGAGCTCAACCTATGGCTACACCTTC CASSQRIGSSTYGYTF . TRBJ1-2 . 16 TRBV2
TGTGCCAGCAGTTACCCAACCGAGGGCAAGACCCCCTTCTACGAGCAGTACTTC CASSYPTEGKTPFYEQYF . TRBJ2-7 . 18 TRBV6-2/TRBV6-3
TGTGCCAGCAGCGGACTAGGAGGGCCAGATACGCAGTATTTT CASSGLGGPDTQYF TRBD2 TRBJ2-3 . 14 TRBV7-9
TGTGCCAGCAGTTACTCGGCAGGGGGGGATGAGCAGTTCTTC CASSYSAGGDEQFF . TRBJ2-1 few 14 TRBV6-6
TGTGCCAGCAGCCCTAGCGGCCAAGGGAACTACTTTGAGCAGTTCTTC CASSPSGQGNYFEQFF TRBD2 TRBJ2-1 few 16 TRBV7-6
TGTGCCAGCAGCCCCCAGGGAGCTGAAGCTTTCTTT CASSPQGAEAFF . TRBJ1-1 few 12 TRBV11-1
TGTGCCACCAGCGGACTACGACACACTGAAGCTTTCTTT CATSGLRHTEAFF . TRBJ1-1 . 13 TRBV15
TGTGCCAGCAGTACAACTGACCACTCTCTAGACACCGGGGAGCTGTTTTTT CASSTTDHSLDTGELFF . TRBJ2-2 many 17 TRBV12-3/TRBV12-4
TGTGCCAGTAGTATAGCGGGATACTATGGCTACACCTTC CASSIAGYYGYTF . TRBJ1-2 few 13 TRBV19
TGTGCCAGCAGTGAAGGTGCGGACACCGGGGAGCTGTTTTTT CASSEGADTGELFF . TRBJ2-2 few 14 TRBV6-1
TGTGCCAGCAGCTTAGTGGTCTACGAGCAGTACTTC CASSLVVYEQYF . TRBJ2-7 . 12 TRBV7-9
TGCGCCAGCAGCCCCCTTGCGGGGGTGGATTTGGCTTTCTTT CASSPLAGVDLAFF . TRBJ1-1 . 14 TRBV4-1
TGCGCCAGCAGCCAATCGATCTCCTACGAGCAGTACTTC CASSQSISYEQYF . TRBJ2-7 . 13 TRBV4-1
TGTGCCAGCAGCTTAGGGCGGGCTAATCAGCCCCAGCATTTT CASSLGRANQPQHF . TRBJ1-5 once 14 TRBV13
TGTGCCAGCAGCTTAACGGGGGCCTCCACAGATACGCAGTATTTT CASSLTGASTDTQYF . TRBJ2-3 many 15 TRBV7-3
TGTGCCAGCAGCCTCGGGACCGGGACAGGGATCACTGAAGCTTTCTTT CASSLGTGTGITEAFF TRBD1 TRBJ1-1 few 16 TRBV7-3
TGTGCCAGCTCTGGCAGTGCCCACAATGAGCAGTTCTTC CASSGSAHNEQFF . TRBJ2-1 . 13 TRBV12-3/TRBV12-4
TGTGCCAGCACCACGACAGAGGCCTTTCGTCCTAGCACAGATACGCAGTATTTT CASTTTEAFRPSTDTQYF . TRBJ2-3 . 18 TRBV11-2
TGCAGCGTTTGGGCCAACGTCCTGACTTTC CSVWANVLTF . TRBJ2-6 . 10 TRBV29-1
TGCGCCAGCAGCCATGTGACAGGGGGCCAAGAGACCCAGTACTTC CASSHVTGGQETQYF TRBD1 TRBJ2-5 many 15 TRBV4-1
TGTGCCAGCAGCCCGGACAGGACAGAGACCCAGTACTTC CASSPDRTETQYF TRBD1 TRBJ2-5 . 13 TRBV12-3/TRBV12-4